This TCR beta chain is drawn from a study of shared clonotypes between healthy human individuals. General observations from the study: Donor scarcity curtailed the genetic and exposure-history diversity represented herein. Large depth notwithstanding, sorted-subset sequencing proved incomplete by rarefaction.

Both subsets, CD45RA+ naive and CD45RA-negative memory, were split from the CD4+ cells. The CDR3 spans 16 residues. Germline V CDR1 and CDR2: SGHRS, YFSETQ. Trimming took off 0 bases at V and 1 base at J, with 13 bases between the two ends. As to this clone: Its antigen is undetermined.

Samples underwent the assay at deep level. TCRdb keeps only in-frame clones here, not all; method: immunoSEQ multiplex PCR. Of 640,000 or so clones in the sample, about three quarters were seen once. The source is a woman aged 30 to 39 in good health. This chain uses TRBV5-1 with TRBJ1-1; D unclear. Sequencing was performed on memory CD4+ T cells sorted from blood. Subset of the sample: CD45RA-negative fraction. CDR3 sequence (DNA): TGCGCCAGCAGCTTGGACGGAAGAAGTTGGAACACTGAAGCTTTCTTT. This codes for CASSLDGRSWNTEAFF.